The 18 T cell receptor beta chains listed next were all sequenced from one sample in a study of CD4 T cells in relation to SARS-CoV-2 and coronaviruses (dated by TCRdb to about 2021). Libraries were built with the immunoSEQ multiplex PCR assay. Held by TCRdb, this immuneACCESS table contains in-frame sequences only and omits some clones. Under half of the omission traces to an unresolved V gene where checked; the cause of the rest is unknown. This sample comprises 55,000 to 75,000 clones, around 87% of them detected only once. 1.5% to 2% of the sample rests with the top ten. CD4+ T cells from unexposed donors were collected before the COVID-19 pandemic (2011-2018). Material: memory CD4+ T cells from PBMCs. The cell subset or site label for this specimen denotes: memory (non-naive) CD4+ T cells. The receptors here all came from a human donor in good health.

The chain joins TRBV5-1 to TRBJ1-1; D is undetermined. CDR1 and CDR2 from the germline V gene are SGHRS and YFSETQ. The V end lost 4 bases, the J end lost 1 base, and 8 bases lay between the germline ends. This CDR3 comprises 13 residues. The CDR3 loop is CASSREGNTEAFF. DNA of the CDR3: TGCGCCAGCAGCCGAGAAGGGAACACTGAAGCTTTCTTT.

This rearrangement joins TRBV28 to TRBJ2-7; 7 bases align to TRBD2. The V gene end was trimmed by 5 bases and the J gene end by 9 bases; junction bases not matched to a gene: 13. CDR1 is MDHEN and CDR2 is SYDVKM in the germline V gene. CDR3 length: 14 residues. The CDR3 loop is CASSSGTPYVSQYF. For the CDR3, the DNA is TGTGCCAGCAGTAGCGGGACGCCCTACGTTTCGCAGTACTTC.

This rearrangement joins TRBV5-1 to TRBJ2-1; TRBD2 matches 11 bases. Germline assignment: CDR1 SGHRS and CDR2 YFSETQ. This CDR3 has 15 amino acids. The V and J ends lost 4 bases and 8 bases, in that order; junction bases with no gene match: 8. The CDR3: CASSINQLAGDEQFF. The CDR3 DNA is TGCGCCAGCAGCATTAATCAACTAGCGGGAGATGAGCAGTTCTTC.

This rearrangement joins TRBV5-1 to TRBJ2-5, with D possibly being TRBD2 (6 bases). Germline loops: CDR1 SGHRS, CDR2 YFSETQ. Trimming shortened V by 0 bases and J by 3 bases, and 12 bases separated the two germline ends. This CDR3 has 15 residues. The CDR3 protein is CASSLVSGEEETQYF. CDR3 bases: TGCGCCAGCAGCTTGGTGTCGGGAGAGGAAGAGACCCAGTACTTC.

The rearrangement links TRBV7-2 to TRBJ2-3, with unresolved D. V was pared by 0 bases and J by 6 bases, with 7 bases between. Per the germline V gene, CDR1 is SGHTA and CDR2 is FQGNSA. The CDR3 is 13 amino acids. Written as DNA, the CDR3 is TGTGCCAGCAGCTTAGCGACCCCCGATACGCAGTATTTT. Amino acid sequence: CASSLATPDTQYF.

The V and J genes are TRBV5-1 and TRBJ2-3; D may be TRBD2 (6 bases). The V gene's germline CDR1 is SGHRS and CDR2 YFSETQ. The CDR3 is 14 residues long. Trimming removed 4 bases from V and 0 bases from J, with 9 bases in between. Here the CDR3 DNA reads TGCGCCAGCAGCCGGGAGTCTAGCACAGATACGCAGTATTTT. It yields the protein CASSRESSTDTQYF.

The chain combines TRBV19 with TRBJ1-5, with 10 nucleotides matching TRBD1. J gave up 2 bases and V 1 base, and 2 bases lay outside the gene matches. Germline V gene lookup returns CDR1 LNHDA and CDR2 SQIVND (reference sequence). CDR3 length: 16 amino acids. This chain's CDR3 is CASSIAGTGGNQPQHF. The CDR3, as DNA: TGTGCCAGTAGTATAGCCGGGACAGGGGGCAATCAGCCCCAGCATTTT.

This sequence joins TRBV10-3 and TRBJ2-1; TRBD2 matches 15 bases. V lost 8 bases, J lost 7 bases, and 6 bases stayed unmatched. Per germline, CDR1 ENHRY and CDR2 SYGVKD. The CDR3 has 15 amino acids. The CDR3 spells CAISTGLAGGNEQFF. In nucleotides, the CDR3 is TGTGCCATCTCCACGGGACTAGCGGGGGGTAATGAGCAGTTCTTC.

The chain uses TRBV6-5 and TRBJ1-5; TRBD1 matches at 9 bases. V was clipped by 4 bases and J by 1 base; unmatched bases: 5. The germline V gene has CDR1 MNHEY and CDR2 SVGAGI. CDR3 size: 16 residues. CDR3 sequence (DNA): TGTGCCAGCAGTTCCGGACAGGGGAGGAGCAATCAGCCCCAGCATTTT. It yields the protein CASSSGQGRSNQPQHF.

The genes are TRBV7-2 and TRBJ2-7, with no clear D. V was clipped by 5 bases and J by 4 bases, with 9 bases between them. Germline CDR1 reads SGHTA; CDR2 reads FQGNSA. CDR3 length equals 12 residues. CDR3 in amino acids: CASSLSRYEQYF. The DNA of the CDR3 is TGTGCCAGCAGCCTTAGCAGATACGAGCAGTACTTC.

The V call is TRBV21-1, the J call TRBJ2-1. TRBV21-1 is marked as a pseudogene. The CDR3 consists of 15 residues. CDR3 sequence: CASSTRGGRVNEQFF. CDR3 nucleotides: TGTGCCAGCAGCACCAGGGGAGGCAGGGTCAATGAGCAGTTCTTC.

The chain couples TRBV29-1 to TRBJ2-3; possible D gene TRBD1, 6 bases. The V end was cut by 5 bases, the J end by 3 bases, with 18 bases between. This CDR3 has 15 residues. Looked up from germline, CDR1 is SQVTM and CDR2 is ANQGSEA. In DNA form, the CDR3 reads TGCAGCGTTTCAACTGCGGGCAGGGGTACAGATACGCAGTATTTT. Translated, it gives CSVSTAGRGTDTQYF.

The chain combines TRBV30 with TRBJ2-5, with D possibly TRBD2 on 6 matching bases. The germline CDR1 and CDR2 sequences are GTSNPN and SVGIG (reference sequence). Between the trimmed V and J ends, which lost 7 bases and 0 bases, there was a span of 15 bases. The CDR3 sequence is 14 residues long. The CDR3 DNA reads as TGTGCCTACCTAGGGCGGACTAACCAAGAGACCCAGTACTTC. This encodes CAYLGRTNQETQYF.

This rearrangement joins TRBV5-1 to TRBJ1-4, with D hard to call. This CDR3 region has 13 residues. The V end lost 4 bases, the J end lost 3 bases, and 7 bases lay between the germline ends. The germline CDR1 and CDR2 sequences are SGHRS and YFSETQ. The CDR3 sequence: CASSQGPNEKLFF. The CDR3 nucleotides are TGCGCCAGCAGCCAAGGGCCTAATGAAAAACTGTTTTTT.

The chain couples TRBV21-1 to TRBJ1-2. TRBV21-1 is a known pseudogene. The CDR3 loop spans 19 amino acids. DNA for the CDR3: TGTGCCAGCAGCAAAGTAAAAGACGTAAGTGGCACGGCTAACTATGGCTACACCTTC. Amino acids: CASSKVKDVSGTANYGYTF.

This clone came up once. This chain links TRBV21-1 with TRBJ1-3. TRBV21-1 is reported as a pseudogene. The CDR3 loop spans 16 amino acids. The CDR3 spells CASSKEDPKQGNTIYF. In nucleotides, the CDR3 is TGTGCCAGCAGCAAAGAGGACCCCAAACAGGGAAACACCATATATTTT.

Written as DNA, the CDR3 is TGCGCCAGCAGCGACACGAACCGGGGGGCGTTAGATACGCAGTATTTT. Its protein product is CASSDTNRGALDTQYF. The chain joins TRBV5-1 to TRBJ2-3; tentative D call: TRBD2 (7 bases). CDR3 length equals 16 residues. Germline V lookup: CDR1 SGHRS, CDR2 YFSETQ. V was trimmed by 4 bases and J by 5 bases, leaving 20 bases between them.

The rearrangement joins TRBV3-1 (or the pseudogene TRBV3-2) to TRBJ1-5, with D perhaps TRBD1 (6 bases). CDR1 LGHDT and CDR2 YNNKEL come from the germline V gene (reference sequence). Trimming stripped 1 base from V and 3 bases from J, with 16 bases between. CDR3 size: 17 residues. The CDR3 region is CASSQGGGGGFNQPQHF. CDR3 sequence (DNA): TGTGCCAGCAGCCAAGGTGGGGGAGGGGGGTTCAATCAGCCCCAGCATTTT.